The clone carrying this TCR beta chain came up a few times. TCRdb redid the calling of the 5' RACE reads with MiXCR, one entry per CDR3 protein. The sample shows 60,000 to 70,000 distinct CDR3 sequences, 5.5% to 7% of them seen only once. The data belong to a study of early T cells in non-severe SARS-CoV-2 infection. At the level of the study: Sequencing was performed on bulk RNA from unsorted whole blood, leaving chains unpaired.

The V end lost 7 bases, the J end lost 2 bases, and 10 bases lay between the germline ends. This CDR3 is 13 amino acids long. From germline, CDR1 is MDHEN and CDR2 SYDVKM. Material: whole blood, obtained at baseline. V is TRBV28 and J is TRBJ2-3; tentatively, D is TRBD1 or TRBD2 (5 bases each). This receptor was identified in an adult who was a healthcare worker with PCR-confirmed SARS-CoV-2 infection or an uninfected control (not recorded which). The CDR3 is CASTGHSTDTQYF. In nucleotides, the CDR3 is TGTGCCAGCACGGGGCATTCCACAGATACGCAGTATTTT. The entire variable domain, with the rest obtained from reference TRBV28 and TRBJ2-3, is as follows: DVKVTQSSRYLVKRTGEKVFLECVQDMDHENMFWYRQDPGLGLRLIYFSYDVKMKEKGDIPEGYSVSREKKERFSLILESASTNQTSMYLCASTGHSTDTQYFGPGTRLTVL.